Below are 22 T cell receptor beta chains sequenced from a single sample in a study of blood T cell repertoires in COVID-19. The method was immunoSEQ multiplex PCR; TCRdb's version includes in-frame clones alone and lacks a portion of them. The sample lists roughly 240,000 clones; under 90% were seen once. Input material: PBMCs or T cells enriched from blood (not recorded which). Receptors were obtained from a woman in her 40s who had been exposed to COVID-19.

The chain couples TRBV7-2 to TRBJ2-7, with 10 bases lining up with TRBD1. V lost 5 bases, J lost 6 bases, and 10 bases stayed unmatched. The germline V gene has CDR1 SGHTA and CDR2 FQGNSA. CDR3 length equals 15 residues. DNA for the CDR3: TGTGCCAGCAGCCTAGATAGGGGACAGGGGAGCGAGCAGTACTTC. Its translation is CASSLDRGQGSEQYF.

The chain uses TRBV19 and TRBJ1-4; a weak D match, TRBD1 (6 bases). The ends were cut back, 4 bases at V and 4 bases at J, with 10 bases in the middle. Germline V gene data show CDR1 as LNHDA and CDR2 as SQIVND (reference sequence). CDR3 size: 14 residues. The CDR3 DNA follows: TGTGCCAGTAGTACGCAGGGGAGTAATGAAAAACTGTTTTTT. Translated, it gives CASSTQGSNEKLFF.

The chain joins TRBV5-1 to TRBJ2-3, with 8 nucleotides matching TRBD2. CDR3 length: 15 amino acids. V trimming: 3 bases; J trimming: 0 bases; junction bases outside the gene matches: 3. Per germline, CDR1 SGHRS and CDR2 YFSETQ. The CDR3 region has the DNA TGCGCCAGCAGCTCAGGACTAGCAAGCACAGATACGCAGTATTTT. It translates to CASSSGLASTDTQYF.

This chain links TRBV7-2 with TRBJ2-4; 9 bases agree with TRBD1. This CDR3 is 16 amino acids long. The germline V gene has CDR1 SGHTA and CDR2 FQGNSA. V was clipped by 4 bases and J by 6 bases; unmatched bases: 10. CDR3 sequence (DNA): TGTGCCAGCAGCTCGGGACAGGGTGGGGGCGGAAACATTCAGTACTTC. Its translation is CASSSGQGGGGNIQYF.

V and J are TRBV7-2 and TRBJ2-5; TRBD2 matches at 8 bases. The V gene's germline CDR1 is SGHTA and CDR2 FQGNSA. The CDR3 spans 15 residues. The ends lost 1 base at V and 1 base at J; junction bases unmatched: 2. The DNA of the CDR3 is TGTGCCAGCAGCTTAGTTAGCGGGGTCCAAGAGACCCAGTACTTC. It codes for CASSLVSGVQETQYF. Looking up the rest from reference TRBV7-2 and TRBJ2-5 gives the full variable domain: GAGVSQSPSNKVTEKGKDVELRCDPISGHTALYWYRQSLGQGLEFLIYFQGNSAPDKSGLPSDRFSAERTGGSVSTLTIQRTQQEDSAVYLCASSLVSGVQETQYFGPGTRLLVL.

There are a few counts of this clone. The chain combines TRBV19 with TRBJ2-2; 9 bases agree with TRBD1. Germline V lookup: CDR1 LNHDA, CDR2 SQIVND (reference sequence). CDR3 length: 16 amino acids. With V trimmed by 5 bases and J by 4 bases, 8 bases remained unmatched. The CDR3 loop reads CASSYRTGEGTGELFF. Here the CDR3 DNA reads TGTGCCAGTAGTTATAGGACAGGGGAAGGCACCGGGGAGCTGTTTTTT.

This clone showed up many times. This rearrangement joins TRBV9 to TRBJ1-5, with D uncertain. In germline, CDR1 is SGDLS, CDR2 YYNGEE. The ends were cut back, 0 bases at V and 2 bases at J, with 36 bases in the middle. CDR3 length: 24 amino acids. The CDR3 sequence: CASSVEVRWGGSRGNVLGNQPQHF. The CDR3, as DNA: TGTGCCAGCAGCGTAGAAGTACGATGGGGAGGGAGTCGGGGTAATGTATTGGGCAATCAGCCCCAGCATTTT.

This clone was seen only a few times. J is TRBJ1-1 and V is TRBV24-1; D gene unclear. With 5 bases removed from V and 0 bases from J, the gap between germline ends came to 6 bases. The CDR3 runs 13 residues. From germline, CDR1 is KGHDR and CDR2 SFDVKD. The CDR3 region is CATSGGLNTEAFF. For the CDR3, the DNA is TGTGCCACCAGTGGAGGATTGAACACTGAAGCTTTCTTT.

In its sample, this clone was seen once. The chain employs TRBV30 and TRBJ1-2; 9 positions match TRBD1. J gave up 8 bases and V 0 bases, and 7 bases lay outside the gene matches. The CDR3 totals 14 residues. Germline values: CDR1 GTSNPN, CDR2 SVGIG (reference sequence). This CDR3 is CAWSVQQGARGYTF. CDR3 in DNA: TGTGCCTGGAGTGTACAACAGGGGGCTCGAGGCTACACCTTC.

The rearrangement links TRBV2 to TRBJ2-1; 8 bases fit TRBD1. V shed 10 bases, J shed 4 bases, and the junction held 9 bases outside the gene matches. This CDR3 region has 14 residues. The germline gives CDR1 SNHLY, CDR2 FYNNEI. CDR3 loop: CATKGTGIYNEQFF. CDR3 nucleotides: TGTGCCACCAAAGGGACAGGAATTTACAATGAGCAGTTCTTC.

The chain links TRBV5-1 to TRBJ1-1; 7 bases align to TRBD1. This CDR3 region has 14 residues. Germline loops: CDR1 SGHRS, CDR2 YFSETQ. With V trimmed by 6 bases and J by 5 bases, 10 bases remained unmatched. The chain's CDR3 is CASKSTGPTTEAFF. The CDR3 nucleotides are TGCGCCAGCAAATCGACAGGGCCTACTACTGAAGCTTTCTTT.

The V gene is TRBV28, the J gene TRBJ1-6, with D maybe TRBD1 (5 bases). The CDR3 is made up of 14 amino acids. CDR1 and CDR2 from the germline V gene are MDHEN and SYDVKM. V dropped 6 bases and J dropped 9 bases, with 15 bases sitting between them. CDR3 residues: CASSPRQSGSPLHF. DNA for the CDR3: TGTGCCAGCAGCCCGCGACAGTCGGGTTCACCCCTCCACTTT.

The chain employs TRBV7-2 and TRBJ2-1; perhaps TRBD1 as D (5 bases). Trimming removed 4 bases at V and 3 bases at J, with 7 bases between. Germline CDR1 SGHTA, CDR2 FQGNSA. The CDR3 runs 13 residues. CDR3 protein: CASSSGHYNEQFF. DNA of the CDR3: TGTGCCAGCAGCTCAGGACACTACAATGAGCAGTTCTTC.

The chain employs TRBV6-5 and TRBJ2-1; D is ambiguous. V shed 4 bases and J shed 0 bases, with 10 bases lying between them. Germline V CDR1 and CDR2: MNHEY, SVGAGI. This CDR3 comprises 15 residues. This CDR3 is CASSWAANSYNEQFF. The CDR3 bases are TGTGCCAGCAGTTGGGCTGCGAACTCCTACAATGAGCAGTTCTTC.

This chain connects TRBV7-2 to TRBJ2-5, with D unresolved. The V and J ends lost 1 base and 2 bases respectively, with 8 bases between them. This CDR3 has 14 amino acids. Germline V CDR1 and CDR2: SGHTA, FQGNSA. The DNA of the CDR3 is TGTGCCAGCAGCTTAGACAGAACTCAAGAGACCCAGTACTTC. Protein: CASSLDRTQETQYF.

The CDR3 bases are TGTGCCAGTAGTCTTGGACAGGGTTGGGACAATGAGCAGTTCTTC. It codes for CASSLGQGWDNEQFF. The chain couples TRBV19 to TRBJ2-1, with 8 bases lining up with TRBD1. The ends lost 5 bases at V and 5 bases at J; junction bases unmatched: 8. CDR3 length: 15 amino acids. Per the germline V gene, CDR1 is LNHDA and CDR2 is SQIVND (reference sequence).

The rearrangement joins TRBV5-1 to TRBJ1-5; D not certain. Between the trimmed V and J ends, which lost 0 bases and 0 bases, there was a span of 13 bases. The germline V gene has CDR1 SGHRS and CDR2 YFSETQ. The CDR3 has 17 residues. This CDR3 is CASSLVSGPYSNQPQHF. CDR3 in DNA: TGCGCCAGCAGCTTGGTGTCCGGTCCTTATAGCAATCAGCCCCAGCATTTT. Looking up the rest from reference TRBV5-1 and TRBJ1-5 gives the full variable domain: KAGVTQTPRYLIKTRGQQVTLSCSPISGHRSVSWYQQTPGQGLQFLFEYFSETQRNKGNFPGRFSGRQFSNSRSEMNVSTLELGDSALYLCASSLVSGPYSNQPQHFGDGTRLSIL.

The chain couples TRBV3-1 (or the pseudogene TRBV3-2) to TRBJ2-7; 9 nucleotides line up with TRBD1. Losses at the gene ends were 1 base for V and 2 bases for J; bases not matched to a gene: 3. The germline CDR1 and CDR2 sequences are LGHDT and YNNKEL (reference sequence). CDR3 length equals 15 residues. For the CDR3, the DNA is TGTGCCAGCAGCCAAGTGGACAGGGGTGCCTACGAGCAGTACTTC. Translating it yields CASSQVDRGAYEQYF.

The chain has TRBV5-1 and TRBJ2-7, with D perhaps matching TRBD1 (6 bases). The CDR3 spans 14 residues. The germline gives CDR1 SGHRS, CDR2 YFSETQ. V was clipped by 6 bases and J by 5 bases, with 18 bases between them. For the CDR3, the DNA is TGCGCCAGCACCTACGACAGGCTGCCGGACGAGCAGTACTTC. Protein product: CASTYDRLPDEQYF.

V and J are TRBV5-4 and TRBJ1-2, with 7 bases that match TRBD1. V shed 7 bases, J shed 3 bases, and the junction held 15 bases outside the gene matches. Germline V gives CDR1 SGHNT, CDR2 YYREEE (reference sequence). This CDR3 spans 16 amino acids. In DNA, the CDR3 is TGTGCCAGCGTCGCCCAGGAGGGCAGGGGGGACTATGGCTACACCTTC. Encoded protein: CASVAQEGRGDYGYTF.

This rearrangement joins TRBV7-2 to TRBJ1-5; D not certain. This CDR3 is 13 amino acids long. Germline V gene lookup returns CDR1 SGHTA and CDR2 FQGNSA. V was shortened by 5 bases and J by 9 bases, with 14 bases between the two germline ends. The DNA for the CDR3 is TGTGCCAGCAGCCTTGCGCGAGGGAGGCCCCAGCATTTT. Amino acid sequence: CASSLARGRPQHF.

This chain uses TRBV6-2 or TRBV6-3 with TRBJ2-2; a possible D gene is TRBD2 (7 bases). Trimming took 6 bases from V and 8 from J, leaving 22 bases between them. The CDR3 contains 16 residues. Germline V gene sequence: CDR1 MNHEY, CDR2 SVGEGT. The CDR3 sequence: CASSSPRGGERGELFF. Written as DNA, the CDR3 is TGTGCCAGCAGCTCCCCGAGGGGGGGGGAGAGAGGGGAGCTGTTTTTT.